Presented here are 27 T cell receptor beta chains from one specimen sequenced in a study of blood T cell repertoires in COVID-19 (dated by TCRdb to the early 2020s). The library was built by means of the immunoSEQ multiplex PCR assay. TCRdb took over this immuneACCESS table, retaining in-frame rearrangements with V and J assigned. Such tables are incomplete; in checked studies, under half of the missing clones stem from an unresolved V gene, and the remainder is unexplained. Recorded for this sample are 65,000 or so clones; around 90% of them occurred a single time. The ten biggest clones cover 10% of the sample. The sequenced sample consisted of peripheral blood. The receptors derive from a human donor with acute or convalescent COVID-19. The donor label of this sample is uncertain.

The chain links TRBV1 to TRBJ2-7; TRBD2, the table's D call, lacks a check against the DNA. TRBV1 is a documented pseudogene. The CDR3 is made up of 17 amino acids. The CDR3 reads CTSSHISDGTRYYEQYF. CDR3 DNA: TGCACCAGCAGCCACATCAGCGACGGGACTCGATACTACGAGCAGTACTTC.

V is TRBV19 and J is TRBJ1-5; D gene ambiguous. Deletions cut 7 bases from V and 3 bases from J, with 13 bases between. The CDR3 extends over 14 amino acids. The germline CDR1 and CDR2 sequences are LNHDA and SQIVND (reference sequence). The CDR3 bases are TGTGCCAGTACCCGATGGCAGAACAATCAGCCCCAGCATTTT. Translating gives CASTRWQNNQPQHF.

This chain uses TRBV15 with TRBJ2-5, with D possibly TRBD2 on 6 matching bases. Germline V gene data show CDR1 as LNHNV and CDR2 as YYDKDF (reference sequence). Trimming took off 1 base at V and 5 bases at J, with 11 bases between the two ends. This CDR3 has 14 residues. The CDR3 region has the DNA TGTGCCACCAGCAGAGGGGGGGAATTGGAGACCCAGTACTTC. It translates to CATSRGGELETQYF.

CDR3 sequence (DNA): TGCGCCAGCAGCTTAAGGAATGAGGGGGGACTAGCGGGAAAAGCCAACGAGCAGTACTTC. As protein: CASSLRNEGGLAGKANEQYF. The genes are TRBV5-1 and TRBJ2-7, with 13 nucleotides matching TRBD2. The CDR3 is made up of 20 amino acids. V lost 2 bases and J lost 5; bases outside the gene matches: 19. Per germline, CDR1 SGHRS and CDR2 YFSETQ. Combining the CDR3 with reference TRBV5-1 and TRBJ2-7 gives the whole variable domain KAGVTQTPRYLIKTRGQQVTLSCSPISGHRSVSWYQQTPGQGLQFLFEYFSETQRNKGNFPGRFSGRQFSNSRSEMNVSTLELGDSALYLCASSLRNEGGLAGKANEQYFGPGTRLTVT.

This chain connects TRBV15 to TRBJ2-5, with 10 bases fitting TRBD2. The ends lost 9 bases at V and 5 bases at J; junction bases unmatched: 12. The CDR3 is 15 amino acids. The germline gives CDR1 LNHNV, CDR2 YYDKDF (reference sequence). The CDR3 here is CATGGASGGWETQYF. The CDR3 nucleotides read TGTGCCACAGGGGGGGCTAGCGGGGGATGGGAGACCCAGTACTTC.

The chain links TRBV27 to TRBJ1-4, with D uncertain. The germline gives CDR1 MNHEY, CDR2 SMNVEV (reference sequence). The CDR3 runs to 17 residues. Trimming took off 3 bases at V and 8 bases at J, with 22 bases between the two ends. The CDR3 loop reads CASSFDSRYGYGEKLFF. CDR3 nucleotides: TGTGCCAGCAGTTTTGATAGTCGATACGGGTATGGGGAAAAACTGTTTTTT.

V gene TRBV19 combines with J gene TRBJ2-5; 8 bases line up with TRBD1. The V and J ends lost 3 bases and 1 base, in that order; junction bases with no gene match: 7. The germline CDR1 and CDR2 sequences are LNHDA and SQIVND (reference sequence). The CDR3 extends over 16 amino acids. CDR3 bases: TGTGCCAGTAGTATGGGCGTCAGGGGGCGCCAAGAGACCCAGTACTTC. It is translated as CASSMGVRGRQETQYF.

This clone was picked up a small number of times. V is TRBV6-5 and J is TRBJ2-7, with 8 bases matching TRBD1. The V segment lost 2 bases and the J segment 3 bases; nucleotides outside the gene matches: 6. In germline, CDR1 is MNHEY, CDR2 SVGAGI. There are 15 residues in the CDR3. Here the CDR3 DNA reads TGTGCCAGCAGTTACACGCCGGACAGGGACTACGAGCAGTACGTC. Translation gives CASSYTPDRDYEQYV.

A single count supports this clone. CDR3 region: CASYYDSYQYTNYGYTF. The CDR3 DNA is TGTGCCAGCTACTACGACAGCTACCAATATACTAACTATGGCTACACCTTC. V gene TRBV19 combines with J gene TRBJ1-2, with a tentative D call TRBD1 (5 bases). Germline lookup yields CDR1 LNHDA and CDR2 SQIVND (reference sequence). The CDR3 loop spans 17 amino acids. V was shortened by 9 bases and J by 0 bases, with 23 bases between the two germline ends. The full variable domain, in which reference TRBV19 and TRBJ1-2 provide the parts outside the CDR3, is DGGITQSPKYLFRKEGQNVTLSCEQNLNHDAMYWYRQDPGQGLRLIYYSQIVNDFQKGDIAEGYSVSREKKESFPLTVTSAQKNPTAFYLCASYYDSYQYTNYGYTFGSGTRLTVV.

The chain joins TRBV5-4 to TRBJ2-2; D perhaps matches TRBD2 (6 bases). CDR3 length: 16 residues. V was pared by 0 bases and J by 1 base, with 10 bases between. Germline CDR1 SGHNT, CDR2 YYREEE (reference sequence). The CDR3 coding sequence is TGTGCCAGCAGCTTGGCTAGCGTTCAGAACACCGGGGAGCTGTTTTTT. Translated, it gives CASSLASVQNTGELFF.

The chain joins TRBV7-2 to TRBJ2-1; D is unclear. Looked up from germline, CDR1 is SGHTA and CDR2 is FQGNSA. The CDR3 consists of 11 residues. Trimming left V 6 bases short and J 8 bases short, with 8 bases between. The DNA of the CDR3 is TGTGCCAGCAGGAGCGTCTATGAGCAGTTCTTC. Its translation is CASRSVYEQFF.

The rearrangement joins TRBV7-2 to TRBJ2-7; possible D gene TRBD2, 7 bases. The CDR3 contains 14 residues. CDR1 and CDR2 (germline): SGHTA, FQGNSA. The V end lost 1 base, the J end lost 7 bases, and 14 bases lay between the germline ends. DNA for the CDR3: TGTGCCAGCAGCTTAGTCGCGGGGGACATGGAGCAGTACGTC. Encoded protein: CASSLVAGDMEQYV.

This clone was picked up a small number of times. The chain recombines TRBV11-2 with TRBJ2-7; 10 nucleotides line up with TRBD2. CDR1 SGHAT and CDR2 FQNNGV come from the germline V gene. This CDR3 has 17 residues. With 0 bases clipped from V and 6 bases from J, the junction kept 11 bases outside the gene matches. The CDR3 sequence is CASSLEWRTSGTTEQYF. CDR3 coding DNA: TGTGCCAGCAGCTTAGAGTGGAGGACTAGCGGAACGACCGAGCAGTACTTC.

The chain carries TRBV18 and TRBJ2-5; D is uncertain. The CDR3 contains 12 residues. V lost 2 bases and J 3 bases, leaving 4 bases between the germline ends. The germline CDR1 and CDR2 sequences are KGHSH and LQKENI. For the CDR3, the DNA is TGTGCCAGCTCACCAAATAAAGAGACCCAGTACTTC. Protein sequence: CASSPNKETQYF.

The gene calls are TRBV19 and TRBJ1-5; TRBD1 might be the D (5 bases). The CDR3 length is 17 residues. With 5 bases removed from V and 4 bases from J, the gap between germline ends came to 21 bases. In germline, CDR1 is LNHDA, CDR2 SQIVND (reference sequence). CDR3 protein: CASSPLGEGWRNQPQHF. DNA for the CDR3: TGTGCCAGTAGTCCCCTAGGGGAGGGATGGCGGAATCAGCCCCAGCATTTT.

The chain has TRBV5-1 and TRBJ2-7, with 11 positions matching TRBD2. This CDR3 comprises 15 residues. From germline, CDR1 is SGHRS and CDR2 YFSETQ. The V and J ends lost 1 base and 4 bases, in that order; junction bases with no gene match: 4. The CDR3 DNA sequence: TGCGCCAGCAGCTTGTACACTAGCGGGGGTTACGAGCAGTACTTC. Encoded protein: CASSLYTSGGYEQYF.

This clone appeared once. V gene TRBV5-1 combines with J gene TRBJ2-5; TRBD2 matches at 15 bases. The CDR3 runs 16 residues. After removal of 0 bases from V and 5 bases from J, the junction contained 2 bases not matched to a gene. Germline-derived CDR1 and CDR2 are SGHRS and YFSETQ. This CDR3 reads CASSLDGTSGGETQYF. The DNA for the CDR3 is TGCGCCAGCAGCTTGGATGGGACTAGCGGGGGGGAGACCCAGTACTTC.

The CDR3, as DNA: TGTGCCAGCAGCCAAGGACAGGGGGCGTTCTACGAGCAGTACTTC. Residues: CASSQGQGAFYEQYF. The chain has TRBV3-1 (or the pseudogene TRBV3-2) and TRBJ2-7, with 10 bases lining up with TRBD1. The CDR3 length is 15 residues. Germline V gene lookup returns CDR1 LGHDT and CDR2 YNNKEL (reference sequence). V lost 1 base, J lost 3 bases, and 3 bases stayed unmatched.

The gene calls are TRBV5-1 and TRBJ2-3, with TRBD2 matching 8 bases. Losses at the gene ends were 4 bases for V and 1 base for J; bases not matched to a gene: 8. The germline V gene has CDR1 SGHRS and CDR2 YFSETQ. The CDR3 covers 16 residues. Here the CDR3 DNA reads TGCGCCAGCAGCGCCGGACCGGGACTAGGCACAGATACGCAGTATTTT. As protein: CASSAGPGLGTDTQYF.

CDR3 amino acids: CASSKVTVGAGREQYV. In DNA form, the CDR3 reads TGTGCCAGCAGCAAAGTAACAGTTGGGGCGGGACGGGAGCAGTACGTC. This rearrangement joins TRBV21-1 to TRBJ2-7; TRBD2 is taken as the D call from the table, unchecked against the DNA. TRBV21-1 is a recognized pseudogene. The CDR3 runs 16 residues.

This clone was seen a handful of times. The chain recombines TRBV5-8 with TRBJ2-5; a weak D match, TRBD2 (6 bases). V lost 7 bases and J 5 bases, leaving 18 bases between the germline ends. Germline V gene data show CDR1 as SGHTS and CDR2 as YDEGEE. The CDR3 has 14 amino acids. The CDR3 bases are TGTGCCAGCGCGCCCTTTGAAGGAGGGGAGACCCAGTACTTC. Amino acids: CASAPFEGGETQYF.

The chain employs TRBV11-2 and TRBJ1-1; D gene uncertain. The V and J ends lost 1 base and 2 bases respectively, with 14 bases between them. CDR1 is SGHAT, CDR2 FQNNGV, per germline. There are 16 residues in the CDR3. DNA for the CDR3: TGTGCCAGCAGCTTAGCTACCACAGTTATAAACACTGAAGCTTTCTTT. Its protein product is CASSLATTVINTEAFF.

The chain carries TRBV3-1 (or the pseudogene TRBV3-2) and TRBJ1-4, with TRBD1 matching over 9 bases. From germline, CDR1 is LGHDT and CDR2 YNNKEL (reference sequence). The V segment lost 4 bases and the J segment 7 bases; nucleotides outside the gene matches: 7. The CDR3 length is 15 residues. CDR3 in amino acids: CASSLNRGRGEKLFF. The CDR3 nucleotides are TGTGCCAGCAGCCTGAACAGGGGGCGCGGTGAAAAACTGTTTTTT.

In its sample, this clone was seen a few times. The chain links TRBV5-1 to TRBJ1-6; 9 positions agree with TRBD1. Unmatched junction bases numbered 10, after V lost 5 bases and J lost 7 bases. Germline V gene data show CDR1 as SGHRS and CDR2 as YFSETQ. The CDR3 runs to 16 residues. Here the CDR3 reads CASSLDGQGRNSPLHF. The DNA of the CDR3 is TGCGCCAGCAGTCTCGACGGACAGGGGAGGAATTCACCCCTCCACTTT. Variable domain in full (rest from reference TRBV5-1 and TRBJ1-6): KAGVTQTPRYLIKTRGQQVTLSCSPISGHRSVSWYQQTPGQGLQFLFEYFSETQRNKGNFPGRFSGRQFSNSRSEMNVSTLELGDSALYLCASSLDGQGRNSPLHFGNGTRLTVT.

V usage is TRBV27 and J usage is TRBJ2-2; 12 positions agree with TRBD1. The CDR3 covers 17 residues. V was clipped by 2 bases and J by 6 bases; unmatched bases: 7. CDR1 and CDR2 from the germline V gene are MNHEY and SMNVEV (reference sequence). CDR3 in amino acids: CASSLVRDRGRAGELFF. The CDR3 bases are TGTGCCAGCAGTTTAGTACGGGACAGGGGGCGGGCCGGGGAGCTGTTTTTT.

The rearrangement joins TRBV18 to TRBJ2-7, with 9 bases that match TRBD1. The CDR3 is 15 amino acids. Germline V lookup: CDR1 KGHSH, CDR2 LQKENI. V dropped 1 base and J dropped 2; count of bases not matched to a gene: 3. Written as DNA, the CDR3 is TGTGCCAGCTCACCACTCGGGACAGGGCCCTACGAGCAGTACTTC. Encoded protein: CASSPLGTGPYEQYF.

This clone occurred once. The J gene is TRBJ2-3, the V gene TRBV18, with 7 nucleotides matching TRBD1. Germline V gene data show CDR1 as KGHSH and CDR2 as LQKENI. After removal of 5 bases from V and 6 bases from J, the junction contained 5 bases not matched to a gene. The CDR3 consists of 13 residues. The DNA of the CDR3 is TGTGCCAGCTCAAAAGACAGGGTTGATACGCAGTATTTT. This encodes CASSKDRVDTQYF.